Listed below are T cell receptor beta chains from one sample, sequenced in a study of blood T cell dynamics during melanoma immunotherapy. Clones were read by immunoSEQ multiplex PCR, and TCRdb kept only the in-frame ones, dropping some. The table shows 13,000 to 15,000 clones, with around 86% occurring only once. This sample comprised blood, obtained from a patient treated with checkpoint blockade. These receptors were obtained from a human donor with melanoma. CDR3s include the opening cysteine and the closing phenylalanine or tryptophan. A D gene is named only where the DNA matches it firmly. The size entry is marked missing in some rows and otherwise reads once, few, many or a size class.

TRBD1,TRBV28,TRBJ2-6,-,TGTGCCAGCAGGGGAAGGACAGGCCCTTCTGGGGCCAACGTCCTGACTTTC,CASRGRTGPSGANVLTF
TRBD2,TRBV10-3,TRBJ2-3,-,TGTGCCAGTTCCCCGGGACTAGCTAGCACAGATACGCAGTATTTT,CASSPGLASTDTQYF
-,TRBV6-5,TRBJ1-1,-,TGTGCCAGCAGTTACCCAGGTGAAGCTTTCTTT,CASSYPGEAFF
TRBD1,TRBV7-9,TRBJ2-7,-,TGTGCCAGCAGCTTGGGGACAGCCCCCTACGAGCAGTACTTC,CASSLGTAPYEQYF
-,TRBV5-1,TRBJ1-1,-,TGCGCCAGCAGCTTGGCGGTCCGGGAAACGACTGAAGCTTTCTTT,CASSLAVRETTEAFF
-,TRBV5-8,TRBJ1-2,-,TGTGCCAGCAAGGTCGCTAACTATGGCTACACCTTC,CASKVANYGYTF
-,TRBV9,TRBJ2-5,-,TGTGCCAGCAGCGTAGTAGGGGGGGGCCAAGAGACCCAGTACTTC,CASSVVGGGQETQYF
TRBD1,TRBV19,TRBJ1-2,-,TGTGCCAGTAGTCTGGGACAGGGAGCCTATGGCTACACCTTC,CASSLGQGAYGYTF
-,TRBV2,TRBJ1-6,few,TGTGCCAGCAGGCCAACAGGGTTGGCTTCACCCCTCCACTTT,CASRPTGLASPLHF
-,TRBV6-5,TRBJ2-1,-,TGTGCCAGCAGGATGACGGATAGCTCCTACAATGAGCAGTTCTTC,CASRMTDSSYNEQFF